The 11 T cell receptor beta chains in this list originate from one sample, sequenced in a study of blood T cell repertoires in COVID-19. Here immunoSEQ multiplex PCR was the method, and the copy in TCRdb shows in-frame clones only, minus some. The sample has tens of thousands of clones, over 60% seen once; the top ten hold roughly 28%. The sequenced sample consisted of peripheral blood. The receptors were gathered from a woman in her seventies with acute or convalescent COVID-19.

The rearrangement uses TRBV19 and TRBJ2-1; 13 bases are shared with TRBD2. Losses at the gene ends were 0 bases for V and 0 bases for J; bases not matched to a gene: 2. Germline V gene lookup returns CDR1 LNHDA and CDR2 SQIVND (reference sequence). This CDR3 is built from 18 residues. CDR3 sequence: CASSIETSGRLSYNEQFF. The CDR3 DNA follows: TGTGCCAGTAGTATAGAGACTAGCGGGAGGCTCTCCTACAATGAGCAGTTCTTC.

The V and J genes are TRBV6-5 and TRBJ1-6; perhaps TRBD1 as D (5 bases). CDR3 length: 12 amino acids. Between the trimmed V and J ends, which lost 6 bases and 9 bases, there was a span of 9 bases. Germline CDR1 is MNHEY and CDR2 is SVGAGI. CDR3 nucleotide sequence: TGTGCCAGCAGACAGGAGATTTCACCCCTCCACTTT. Translation: CASRQEISPLHF.

This chain connects TRBV28 to TRBJ2-4; no firm D call. Germline values: CDR1 MDHEN, CDR2 SYDVKM. Trimming shortened V by 9 bases and J by 0 bases, and 12 bases separated the two germline ends. The CDR3 length is 14 residues. CDR3 DNA sequence: TGTGCCAGTAGCCCCCTCACAGCCAAAAACATTCAGTACTTC. Encoded protein: CASSPLTAKNIQYF.

This rearrangement joins TRBV24-1 to TRBJ2-3; the match to TRBD2 covers 10 bases. The CDR3 has 17 residues. J was trimmed by 5 bases and V by 4 bases; bases with no gene match: 11. Per germline, CDR1 KGHDR and CDR2 SFDVKD. DNA for the CDR3: TGTGCCACCAGTGACCCTAGCCTAGCGGGAGTTAGAGATACGCAGTATTTT. Translating it yields CATSDPSLAGVRDTQYF.

Here the CDR3 reads CASSDGGTGPQHF. The CDR3 nucleotides are TGTGCCAGCAGTGACGGGGGGACAGGGCCCCAGCATTTT. The V gene is TRBV6-4, the J gene TRBJ1-5; the match to TRBD1 covers 8 bases. V shed 2 bases, J shed 9 bases, and the junction held 3 bases outside the gene matches. CDR1 is MRHNA and CDR2 is SNTAGT in the germline V gene. This CDR3 has 13 amino acids.

V and J are TRBV18 and TRBJ1-1; D gene uncertain. Deletions cut 4 bases from V and 1 base from J, with 13 bases between. The V gene's germline CDR1 is KGHSH and CDR2 LQKENI. The CDR3 contains 15 residues. The CDR3 reads CASSLEFLANTEAFF. CDR3 DNA: TGTGCCAGCTCACTGGAGTTTTTAGCGAACACTGAAGCTTTCTTT. The variable domain in full, completed from reference TRBV18 and TRBJ1-1, reads NAGVMQNPRHLVRRRGQEARLRCSPMKGHSHVYWYRQLPEEGLKFMVYLQKENIIDESGMPKERFSAEFPKEGPSILRIQQVVRGDSAAYFCASSLEFLANTEAFFGQGTRLTVV.

This chain links TRBV9 with TRBJ2-7, with a possible D match to TRBD2 (6 bases). CDR3 size: 15 residues. The V gene's germline CDR1 is SGDLS and CDR2 YYNGEE. The V end was cut by 0 bases, the J end by 7 bases, with 17 bases between. CDR3 protein: CASSVGRGRDLEQYF. CDR3 nucleotides: TGTGCCAGCAGCGTAGGGCGGGGCAGGGACTTGGAGCAGTACTTC.

The gene calls are TRBV5-1 and TRBJ1-1, with D perhaps matching TRBD1 (5 bases). The germline gives CDR1 SGHRS, CDR2 YFSETQ. Deletions cut 0 bases from V and 3 bases from J, with 12 bases between. The CDR3 is 15 residues long. The CDR3 region has the DNA TGCGCCAGCAGCTTGGATAATGGGGGGGACACTGAAGCTTTCTTT. Amino acids: CASSLDNGGDTEAFF.

The V call is TRBV14, the J call TRBJ2-3; D is unresolved. The germline V and J ends were trimmed by 2 bases and 3 bases, with 9 bases remaining between them. In germline, CDR1 is SGHDN, CDR2 FVKESK. CDR3 size: 14 residues. Written as DNA, the CDR3 is TGTGCCAGCAGCCAATTCAGGTTTACAGATACGCAGTATTTT. This sequence encodes CASSQFRFTDTQYF.

There are a few counts of this clone. This chain links TRBV5-1 with TRBJ2-1, with 9 bases aligning to TRBD1. The V segment lost 5 bases and the J segment 4 bases; nucleotides outside the gene matches: 7. This CDR3 spans 15 amino acids. Germline-derived CDR1 and CDR2 are SGHRS and YFSETQ. The CDR3: CASRTRQGGYNEQFF. The CDR3 DNA follows: TGCGCCAGCAGAACCCGACAGGGGGGTTACAATGAGCAGTTCTTC.

The chain employs TRBV19 and TRBJ1-6; D is perhaps TRBD1 (6 bases). Germline values: CDR1 LNHDA, CDR2 SQIVND (reference sequence). The V end lost 3 bases, the J end lost 6 bases, and 12 bases lay between the germline ends. The CDR3 is 15 amino acids. DNA for the CDR3: TGTGCCAGTAGTATGGTGGGGGCCGGTAATTCACCCCTCCACTTT. Protein sequence: CASSMVGAGNSPLHF.